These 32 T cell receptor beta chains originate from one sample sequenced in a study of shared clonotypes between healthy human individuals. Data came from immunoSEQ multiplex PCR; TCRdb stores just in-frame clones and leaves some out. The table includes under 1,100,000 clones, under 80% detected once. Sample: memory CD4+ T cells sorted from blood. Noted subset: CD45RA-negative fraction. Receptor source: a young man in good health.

CDR3 sequence: CASSLIQGAGELFF. CDR3 DNA: TGTGCCAGCAGCTTAATACAGGGGGCCGGGGAGCTGTTTTTT. V usage is TRBV11-2 and J usage is TRBJ2-2, with 8 bases lining up with TRBD1. This CDR3 has 14 amino acids. CDR1 is SGHAT and CDR2 is FQNNGV in the germline V gene. After removal of 2 bases from V and 6 bases from J, the junction contained 2 bases not matched to a gene.

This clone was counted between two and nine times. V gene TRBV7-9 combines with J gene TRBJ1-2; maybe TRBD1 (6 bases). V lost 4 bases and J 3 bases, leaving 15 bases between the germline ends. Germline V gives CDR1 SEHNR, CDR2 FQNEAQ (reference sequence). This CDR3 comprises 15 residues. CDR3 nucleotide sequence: TGTGCCAGCAGCTCATCCGGGACATGGGACTATGGCTACACCTTC. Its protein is CASSSSGTWDYGYTF.

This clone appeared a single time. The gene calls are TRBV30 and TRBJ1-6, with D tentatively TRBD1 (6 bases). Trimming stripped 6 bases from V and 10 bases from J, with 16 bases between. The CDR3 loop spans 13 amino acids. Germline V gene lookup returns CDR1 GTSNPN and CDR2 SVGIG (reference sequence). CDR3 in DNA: TGTGCCTGTAAAAGGGGGGCTGAATCACCCCTCCACTTT. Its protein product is CACKRGAESPLHF.

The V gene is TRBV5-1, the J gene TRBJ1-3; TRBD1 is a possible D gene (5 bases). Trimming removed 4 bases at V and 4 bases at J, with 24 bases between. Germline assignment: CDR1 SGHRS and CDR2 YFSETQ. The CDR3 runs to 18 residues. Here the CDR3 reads CASSLQLGAGSAGNTIYF. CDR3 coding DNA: TGCGCCAGCAGCCTTCAACTTGGGGCAGGGTCAGCCGGAAACACCATATATTTT.

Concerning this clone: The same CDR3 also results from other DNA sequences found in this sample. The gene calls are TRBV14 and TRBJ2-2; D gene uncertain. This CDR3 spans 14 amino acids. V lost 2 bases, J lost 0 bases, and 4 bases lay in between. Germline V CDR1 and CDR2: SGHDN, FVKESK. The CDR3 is CASSQLTNTGELFF. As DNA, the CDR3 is TGTGCCAGCAGCCAATTGACGAACACCGGGGAGCTGTTTTTT.

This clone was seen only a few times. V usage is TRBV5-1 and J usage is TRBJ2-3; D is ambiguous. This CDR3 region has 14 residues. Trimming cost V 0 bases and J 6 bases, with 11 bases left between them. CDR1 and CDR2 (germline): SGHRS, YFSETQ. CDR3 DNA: TGCGCCAGCAGCTTGGCCCAGTCACCCGATACGCAGTATTTT. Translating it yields CASSLAQSPDTQYF.

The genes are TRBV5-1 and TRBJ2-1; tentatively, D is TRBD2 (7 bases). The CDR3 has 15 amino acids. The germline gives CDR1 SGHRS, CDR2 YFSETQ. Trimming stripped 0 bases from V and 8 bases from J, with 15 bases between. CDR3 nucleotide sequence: TGCGCCAGCAGCTTGGTCGTCCAGGGGAGGGATGAGCAGTTCTTC. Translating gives CASSLVVQGRDEQFF.

The CDR3 DNA is TGTGCCAGCAGACGTGACAGGGGGTATGGCTACACCTTC. Protein sequence: CASRRDRGYGYTF. The gene calls are TRBV6-6 and TRBJ1-2; 9 bases are a match to TRBD1. The ends lost 6 bases at V and 5 bases at J; junction bases unmatched: 4. The germline V gene has CDR1 MNHNY and CDR2 SVGAGI (reference sequence). The CDR3 totals 13 residues.

Here the CDR3 reads CASTQSTGNSPLHF. CDR3 DNA: TGTGCCAGCACCCAGTCTACAGGGAATTCACCCCTCCACTTT. This chain links TRBV7-9 with TRBJ1-6; D might be TRBD1 (6 bases). From germline, CDR1 is SEHNR and CDR2 FQNEAQ (reference sequence). Trimming took 7 bases from V and 7 from J, leaving 14 bases between them. The CDR3 sequence is 14 residues long.

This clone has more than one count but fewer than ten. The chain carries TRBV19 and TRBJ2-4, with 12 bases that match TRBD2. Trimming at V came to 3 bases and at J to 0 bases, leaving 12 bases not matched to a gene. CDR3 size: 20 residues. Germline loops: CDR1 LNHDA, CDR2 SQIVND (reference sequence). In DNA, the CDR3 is TGTGCCAGTAGTATTGAACTAGCGGGGGGCCCCTTACTAGCCAAAAACATTCAGTACTTC. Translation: CASSIELAGGPLLAKNIQYF.

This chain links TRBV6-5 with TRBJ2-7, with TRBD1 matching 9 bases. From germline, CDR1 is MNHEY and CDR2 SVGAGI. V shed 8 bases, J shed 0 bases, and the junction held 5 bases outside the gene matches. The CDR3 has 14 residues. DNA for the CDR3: TGTGCCAGCCAAGCGACAGGGGGCTCCTACGAGCAGTACTTC. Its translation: CASQATGGSYEQYF.

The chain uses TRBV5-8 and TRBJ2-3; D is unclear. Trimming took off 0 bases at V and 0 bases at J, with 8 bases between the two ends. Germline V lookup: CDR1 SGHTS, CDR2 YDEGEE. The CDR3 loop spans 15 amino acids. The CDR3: CASSLALISTDTQYF. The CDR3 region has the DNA TGTGCCAGCAGCTTGGCCCTAATAAGCACAGATACGCAGTATTTT.

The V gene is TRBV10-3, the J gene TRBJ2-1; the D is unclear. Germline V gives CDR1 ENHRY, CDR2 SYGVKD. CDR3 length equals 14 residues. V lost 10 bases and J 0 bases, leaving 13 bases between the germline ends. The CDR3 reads CATEPVASYNEQFF. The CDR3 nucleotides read TGTGCCACCGAGCCAGTGGCCTCCTACAATGAGCAGTTCTTC.

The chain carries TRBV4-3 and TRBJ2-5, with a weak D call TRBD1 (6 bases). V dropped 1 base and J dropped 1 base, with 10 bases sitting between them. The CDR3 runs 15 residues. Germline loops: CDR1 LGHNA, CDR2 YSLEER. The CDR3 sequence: CASSQVLGGQETQYF. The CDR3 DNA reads TGCGCCAGCAGCCAAGTATTAGGGGGCCAAGAGACCCAGTACTTC.

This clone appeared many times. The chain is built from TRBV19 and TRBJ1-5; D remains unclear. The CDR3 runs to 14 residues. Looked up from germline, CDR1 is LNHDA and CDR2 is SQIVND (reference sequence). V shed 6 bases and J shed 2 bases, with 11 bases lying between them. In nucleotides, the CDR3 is TGTGCCAGTAGCCACGGGTCGGGCAATCAGCCCCAGCATTTT. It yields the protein CASSHGSGNQPQHF. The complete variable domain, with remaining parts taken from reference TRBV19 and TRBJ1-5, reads DGGITQSPKYLFRKEGQNVTLSCEQNLNHDAMYWYRQDPGQGLRLIYYSQIVNDFQKGDIAEGYSVSREKKESFPLTVTSAQKNPTAFYLCASSHGSGNQPQHFGDGTRLSIL.

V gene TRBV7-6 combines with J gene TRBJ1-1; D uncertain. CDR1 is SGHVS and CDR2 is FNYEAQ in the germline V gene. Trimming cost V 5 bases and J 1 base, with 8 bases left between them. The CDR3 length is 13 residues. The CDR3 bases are TGTGCCAGCAGCCCGCGGGAGAACACTGAAGCTTTCTTT. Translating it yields CASSPRENTEAFF. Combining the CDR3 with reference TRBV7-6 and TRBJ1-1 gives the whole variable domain GAGVSQSPRYKVTKRGQDVALRCDPISGHVSLYWYRQALGQGPEFLTYFNYEAQQDKSGLPNDRFSAERPEGSISTLTIQRTEQRDSAMYRCASSPRENTEAFFGQGTRLTVV.

CDR3: CASSSQQGGGEKLFF. The CDR3, as DNA: TGTGCCAGCAGCTCTCAACAGGGAGGAGGCGAAAAACTGTTTTTT. The genes are TRBV7-6 and TRBJ1-4, with D maybe TRBD1 (6 bases). CDR3 size: 15 residues. Germline CDR1 reads SGHVS; CDR2 reads FNYEAQ. V was cut by 4 bases and J by 8 bases, with 17 bases left in between.

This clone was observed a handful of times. CDR3 bases: TGCGCCAGCAGCCAGGACAGAAGCAATCAGCCCCAGCATTTT. This gives the protein CASSQDRSNQPQHF. The chain uses TRBV4-1 and TRBJ1-5; TRBD1 might be the D (6 bases). Germline V lookup: CDR1 MGHRA, CDR2 YSYEKL. CDR3 length: 14 amino acids. The germline V and J ends were trimmed by 3 bases and 1 base, with 7 bases remaining between them.

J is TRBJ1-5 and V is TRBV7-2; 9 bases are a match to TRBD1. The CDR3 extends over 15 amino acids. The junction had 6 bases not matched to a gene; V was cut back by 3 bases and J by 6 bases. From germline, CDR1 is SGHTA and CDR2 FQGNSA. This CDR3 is CASSLEQGALQPQHF. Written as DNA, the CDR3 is TGTGCCAGCAGCTTGGAACAGGGGGCCCTTCAGCCCCAGCATTTT.

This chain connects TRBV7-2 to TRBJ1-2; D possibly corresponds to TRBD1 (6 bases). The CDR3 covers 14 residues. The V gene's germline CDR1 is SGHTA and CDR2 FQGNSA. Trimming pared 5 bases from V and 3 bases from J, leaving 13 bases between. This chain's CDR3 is CASSTQQGYYGYTF. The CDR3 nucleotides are TGTGCCAGCAGCACACAGCAGGGGTACTATGGCTACACCTTC. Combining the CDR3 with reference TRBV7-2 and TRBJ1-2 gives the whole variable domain GAGVSQSPSNKVTEKGKDVELRCDPISGHTALYWYRQSLGQGLEFLIYFQGNSAPDKSGLPSDRFSAERTGGSVSTLTIQRTQQEDSAVYLCASSTQQGYYGYTFGSGTRLTVV.

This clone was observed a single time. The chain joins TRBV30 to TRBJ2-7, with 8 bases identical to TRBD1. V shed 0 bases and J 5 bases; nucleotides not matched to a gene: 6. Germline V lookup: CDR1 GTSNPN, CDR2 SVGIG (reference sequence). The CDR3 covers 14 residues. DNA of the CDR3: TGTGCCTGGAGTGTACAGGCAGGGGGCAACGAGCAGTACTTC. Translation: CAWSVQAGGNEQYF. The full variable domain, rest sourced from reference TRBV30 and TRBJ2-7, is SQTIHQWPATLVQPVGSPLSLECTVEGTSNPNLYWYRQAAGRGLQLLFYSVGIGQISSEVPQNLSASRPQDRQFILSSKKLLLSDSGFYLCAWSVQAGGNEQYFGPGTRLTVT.

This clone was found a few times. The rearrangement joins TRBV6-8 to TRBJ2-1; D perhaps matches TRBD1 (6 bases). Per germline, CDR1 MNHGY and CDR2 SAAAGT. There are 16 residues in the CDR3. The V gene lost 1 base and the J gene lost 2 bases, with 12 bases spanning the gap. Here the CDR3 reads CASSYCSGEPYNEQFF. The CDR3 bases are TGTGCCAGCAGTTACTGTTCAGGGGAGCCCTACAATGAGCAGTTCTTC.

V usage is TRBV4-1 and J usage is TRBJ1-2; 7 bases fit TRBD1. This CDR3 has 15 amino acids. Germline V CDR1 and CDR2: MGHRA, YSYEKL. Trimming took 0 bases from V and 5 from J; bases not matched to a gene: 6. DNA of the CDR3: TGCGCCAGCAGCCAAGAGGAGGGGGCGCGGTATGGCTACACCTTC. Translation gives CASSQEEGARYGYTF.

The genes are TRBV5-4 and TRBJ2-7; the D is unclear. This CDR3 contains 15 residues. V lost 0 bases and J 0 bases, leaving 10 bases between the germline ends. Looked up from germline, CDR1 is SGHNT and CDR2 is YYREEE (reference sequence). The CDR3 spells CASSLVRRGSYEQYF. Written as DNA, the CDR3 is TGTGCCAGCAGCTTGGTTCGGCGCGGCTCCTACGAGCAGTACTTC.

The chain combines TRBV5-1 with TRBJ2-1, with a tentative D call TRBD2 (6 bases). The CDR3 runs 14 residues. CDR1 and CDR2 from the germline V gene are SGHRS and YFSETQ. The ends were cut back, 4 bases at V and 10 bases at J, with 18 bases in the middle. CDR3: CASSGGNTMMEQFF. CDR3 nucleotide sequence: TGCGCCAGCAGCGGGGGGAATACAATGATGGAGCAGTTCTTC.

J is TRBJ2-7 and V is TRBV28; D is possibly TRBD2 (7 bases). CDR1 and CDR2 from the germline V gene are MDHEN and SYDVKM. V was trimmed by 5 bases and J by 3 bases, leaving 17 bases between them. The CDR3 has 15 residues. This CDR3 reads CASSPVGGADYEQYF. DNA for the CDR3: TGTGCCAGCAGTCCCGTGGGGGGGGCTGACTACGAGCAGTACTTC.

CDR3 sequence: CASSSQGNEKLFF. CDR3 nucleotides: TGTGCCAGCAGTTCTCAGGGTAACGAAAAACTGTTTTTT. The chain carries TRBV27 and TRBJ1-4; TRBD1 might be the D (5 bases). The length of the CDR3 is 13 residues. The V and J ends lost 4 bases and 8 bases respectively, with 11 bases between them. The germline V gene has CDR1 MNHEY and CDR2 SMNVEV (reference sequence).

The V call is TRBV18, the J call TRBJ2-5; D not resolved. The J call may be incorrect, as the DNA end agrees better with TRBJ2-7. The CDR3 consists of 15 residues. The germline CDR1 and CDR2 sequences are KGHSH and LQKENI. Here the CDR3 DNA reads TGTGCCAGCTCACCTCACCCCACCAGCACCTACGAGCAGTACTTC. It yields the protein CASSPHPTSTYEQYF.

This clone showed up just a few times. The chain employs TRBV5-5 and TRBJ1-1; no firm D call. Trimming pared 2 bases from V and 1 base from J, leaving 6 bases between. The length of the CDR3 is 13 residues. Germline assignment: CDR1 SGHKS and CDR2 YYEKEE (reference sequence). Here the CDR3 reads CASSFRENTEAFF. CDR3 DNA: TGTGCCAGCAGCTTCCGGGAGAACACTGAAGCTTTCTTT.

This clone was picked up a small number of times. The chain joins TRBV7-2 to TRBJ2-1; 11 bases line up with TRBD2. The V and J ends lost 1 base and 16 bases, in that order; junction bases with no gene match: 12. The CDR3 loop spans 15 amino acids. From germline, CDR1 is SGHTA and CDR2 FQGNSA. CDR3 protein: CASSLGLAGGTSRFF. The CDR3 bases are TGTGCCAGCAGCTTAGGTCTAGCGGGAGGTACGTCGCGTTTCTTC. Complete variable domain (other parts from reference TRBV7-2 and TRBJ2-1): GAGVSQSPSNKVTEKGKDVELRCDPISGHTALYWYRQSLGQGLEFLIYFQGNSAPDKSGLPSDRFSAERTGGSVSTLTIQRTQQEDSAVYLCASSLGLAGGTSRFFGPGTRLTVL.

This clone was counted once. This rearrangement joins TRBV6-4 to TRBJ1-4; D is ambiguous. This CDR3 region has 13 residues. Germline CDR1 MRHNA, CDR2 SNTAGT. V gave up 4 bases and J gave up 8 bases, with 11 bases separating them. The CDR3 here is CASSVGSGEKLFF. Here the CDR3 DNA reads TGTGCCAGCAGTGTGGGTTCGGGGGAAAAACTGTTTTTT.

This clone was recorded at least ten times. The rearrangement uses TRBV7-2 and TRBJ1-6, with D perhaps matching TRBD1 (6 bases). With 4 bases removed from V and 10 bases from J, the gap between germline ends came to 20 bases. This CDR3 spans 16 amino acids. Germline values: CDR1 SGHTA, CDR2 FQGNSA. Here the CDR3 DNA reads TGTGCCAGCAGCTCTTACCAGGGGACTGGGGGATCACCCCTCCACTTT. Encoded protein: CASSSYQGTGGSPLHF.